This T cell receptor (beta chain) originates from a study of control samples from healthy donors and cancer patients. This clone turned up a few times. Clones were read by immunoSEQ multiplex PCR, and TCRdb kept only the in-frame ones, dropping some. The sample yields about 180,000 clones, about 90% seen once. This clonotype originated in a woman aged 50 to 60 in good health. Sequencing was done on a sample of blood.

CDR3 in amino acids: CASSIRYREGDTQYF. The CDR3 DNA sequence: TGTGCCAGTAGTATTAGATACAGGGAAGGGGATACGCAGTATTTT. The genes are TRBV19 and TRBJ2-3; tentative D call: TRBD1 (6 bases). V lost 3 bases and J lost 6, with 16 bases in between. This CDR3 region has 15 residues. Germline V gives CDR1 LNHDA, CDR2 SQIVND (reference sequence).